This T cell receptor beta chain comes out of a study of identifying expanded T cells in peripheral blood. Study results and caveats: Differentially abundant clones: approximately 1.3 between replicates, around 17 at approximately 14 days, less than 25 at four. Variance in clone template counts between approximately two-week samples significantly increased with total template count across all healthy donors.

Healthy donors had no documented immune events, such as infections, while sampled. Losses at the gene ends were 4 bases for V and 7 bases for J; bases not matched to a gene: 9. This CDR3 contains 15 residues. CDR1 SGHRS and CDR2 YFSETQ come from the germline V gene. TCRdb keeps only in-frame clones here, not all; method: immunoSEQ multiplex PCR. This sample has approximately 80,000 clones, with around four fifths found just once. In regard to this clone: What it recognizes is unknown.

The TCR originated in a person between 18 and 70 years old in good health. The sample comprised blood. This rearrangement joins TRBV5-1 to TRBJ1-2, with TRBD1 identical over 11 bases. The chain's CDR3 is CASSPGTGGRSGYTF. As DNA, the CDR3 is TGCGCCAGCAGCCCCGGGACAGGGGGGCGAAGTGGCTACACCTTC.